The source of this TCR beta chain is a study of T cells in Graves' hyperthyroidism and ophthalmopathy. The overall study: The blood sample was taken at first diagnosis, before treatment began.

Researchers amplified the TCR beta CDR3 regions from RNA transcripts. A set of HTBI primers served as the primers for a first-round RT-PCR of the TCR CDR3. From the multiplex PCR reads, TCRdb called clonotypes with MiXCR, one entry per CDR3 protein. Of around 290,000 distinct CDR3 sequences in the sample, about 14% were seen once. This clonotype was recorded at least ten times. Germline loops: CDR1 MNHEY, CDR2 SVGEGT. The CDR3 is 13 residues long. The V segment lost 7 bases and the J segment 7 bases; nucleotides outside the gene matches: 7. Hyperthyroidism was newly diagnosed in patients aged 18 to 65 (duration under 2 months). Clinical symptoms, serum thyroxine, TRAb, thyroid ultrasound and orbital computed tomography informed diagnoses.

Sequenced sample: blood. This clonotype originated in a woman aged 25 to 39 with Graves' hyperthyroidism that later progressed to Graves' ophthalmopathy. The J gene is TRBJ1-5, the V gene TRBV6-2 or TRBV6-3, with TRBD1 matching 7 bases. The CDR3 coding sequence is TGTGCCAGCAAAATGACAGGGTTACAGCCCCAGCATTTT. Protein: CASKMTGLQPQHF.